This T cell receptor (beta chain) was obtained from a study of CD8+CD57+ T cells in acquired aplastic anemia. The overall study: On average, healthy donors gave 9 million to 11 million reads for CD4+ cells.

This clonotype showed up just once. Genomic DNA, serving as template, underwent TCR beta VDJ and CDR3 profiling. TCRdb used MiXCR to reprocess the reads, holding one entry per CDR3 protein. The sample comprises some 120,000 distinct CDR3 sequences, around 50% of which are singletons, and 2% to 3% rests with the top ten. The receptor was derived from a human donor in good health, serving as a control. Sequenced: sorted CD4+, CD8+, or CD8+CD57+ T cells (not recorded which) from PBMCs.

The DNA for the CDR3 is TGCGCCAGTCCATCTAGCGGGAGAAGGTACGAGCAGTACTTC. The encoded protein is CASPSSGRRYEQYF. V usage is TRBV5-1 and J usage is TRBJ2-7, with 10 bases lining up with TRBD2. CDR1 and CDR2 from the germline V gene are SGHRS and YFSETQ. CDR3 length: 14 residues. J was trimmed by 4 bases and V by 8 bases; bases with no gene match: 9.